A selection of T cell receptor beta chains follows, all from one sample in a study of metastatic and nonmetastatic thyroid tumors. TCRdb re-processed the PCR reads through MiXCR. The sample has 21,000 or so clones, 20% to 25% seen once. Sequenced material: tumor tissue. These receptors originate from a female donor with papillary thyroid cancer or a benign thyroid nodule (not recorded which). Some clones in this sample may be carry-over from other donors' samples. Both conserved end residues are part of each CDR3. The D gene is left open where the match is weak. Rows give clone size only sometimes, using once, few, many, or a class for an expanded clone.

j_call,clone_size,v_call,d_call,cdr3_nt,cdr3_aa
TRBJ2-7,NA,TRBV6-1,TRBD2,TGTGCCAGCAATAGCGGGATGGGCTACGAGCAGTACTTC,CASNSGMGYEQYF
TRBJ1-2,many,TRBV5-4,TRBD1,TGTGCCAGCAGCTCTCCCGGGCAGGGGGGAATTAAGTATGGCTACACCTTC,CASSSPGQGGIKYGYTF
TRBJ2-5,NA,TRBV20-1,NA,TGCAGTGCTGGCGCAAGGGGCCGAGAGACCCAGTACTTC,CSAGARGRETQYF
TRBJ1-2,NA,TRBV6-1,NA,TGTGCCAGCAGGGCCGACATGGGGGGCGCCTATGGCTACACCTTC,CASRADMGGAYGYTF
TRBJ2-7,few,TRBV19,NA,TGTGCCAGTAGTGCCCCGGGACTTGGCTCCTACGAGCAGTACTTC,CASSAPGLGSYEQYF
TRBJ2-1,NA,TRBV5-5,NA,TGTGCCAGCAGCTTCAGTGGTTCCTACAATGAGCAGTTCTTC,CASSFSGSYNEQFF
TRBJ1-1,NA,TRBV11-2,NA,TGTGCCAGCAGCCAGAGCCAGGGTGCTGAAGCTTTCTTT,CASSQSQGAEAFF
TRBJ1-2,NA,TRBV2,TRBD1,TGTGCCAGCAGAAGGGACAGGGATGGCTACACCTTC,CASRRDRDGYTF
TRBJ2-3,few,TRBV13,NA,TGTGCCAGCAGCGCCCGAAATCAGTACACCACAGATACGCAGTATTTT,CASSARNQYTTDTQYF
TRBJ2-3,NA,TRBV20-1,NA,TGCAGTGCTAGAGATCCGGGGCGGGGTCTCACATATACGCAGTATTTT,CSARDPGRGLTYTQYF
TRBJ1-2,NA,TRBV20-1,TRBD1,TGCAGTGCAGCTGGGACAGGGTCGGAGGTGAATGGCTACACCTTC,CSAAGTGSEVNGYTF
TRBJ2-7,NA,TRBV5-1,NA,TGCGCCAGCAGCTTGGGGCAGGGATTGACCTACGAGCAGTACTTC,CASSLGQGLTYEQYF
TRBJ1-1,many,TRBV7-9,NA,TGTGCCAGCAGCTCGTACACCGACACTGAAGCTTTCTTT,CASSSYTDTEAFF
TRBJ1-2,NA,TRBV19,NA,TGTGCCAGTAAGGAGAGTAACTATGGCTACACCTTC,CASKESNYGYTF
TRBJ2-4,many,TRBV27,NA,TGTGCCAGCAGTGCTAATTCGGGAATGAGGTTAGCCAAAAACATTCAGTACTTC,CASSANSGMRLAKNIQYF
TRBJ1-2,medium-sized,TRBV6-1,TRBD1,TGTGCCAGCAGTCCCAAAAGACAGGGCTATGGCTACACCTTC,CASSPKRQGYGYTF
TRBJ2-3,NA,TRBV28,TRBD1,TGTGCCAGCAGTCCCCCGGACAGGGATACAGATACGCAGTATTTT,CASSPPDRDTDTQYF
TRBJ1-1,NA,TRBV7-9,NA,TGTGCCAGCAGTCCGGTTGGGGGGTCGAACACTGAAGCTTTCTTT,CASSPVGGSNTEAFF
TRBJ2-1,NA,TRBV6-2/TRBV6-3,NA,TGTGCCAGCAGTTACTACGGCCCCGGTGAGCAGTTCTTC,CASSYYGPGEQFF
TRBJ1-6,NA,TRBV20-1,NA,TGCAGTGCTGTTACAGGTGCTTATAATTCACCCCTCCACTTT,CSAVTGAYNSPLHF
TRBJ1-3,few,TRBV6-1,NA,TGTGCCAGCAGTGAAGCGCTCTTGGGACGGATGGGAAACACCATATATTTT,CASSEALLGRMGNTIYF
TRBJ1-4,many,TRBV20-1,NA,TGCAGTGCCCTCGACACTGCTAATGAAAAACTGTTTTTT,CSALDTANEKLFF
TRBJ2-3,NA,TRBV6-1,TRBD1,TGTGCCAGCCTCCCCGGGACAGGGGCGGCAGATACGCAGTATTTT,CASLPGTGAADTQYF
TRBJ1-1,NA,TRBV9,TRBD1,TGTGCCAGCAGCCTAAGATATGACAGGGCTGAAGCTTTCTTT,CASSLRYDRAEAFF
TRBJ1-2,NA,TRBV7-9,TRBD1,TGTGCCAGTAACAGGGGGAATGCTAACTATGGCTACACCTTC,CASNRGNANYGYTF
TRBJ2-2,NA,TRBV9,TRBD1,TGTGCCAGCAGCGTTCTGGGACAGAAAACAGGGGAGCTGTTTTTT,CASSVLGQKTGELFF
TRBJ2-3,many,TRBV28,NA,TGTGCCAGCTGCGGGCTCCGCACAGATACGCAGTATTTT,CASCGLRTDTQYF
TRBJ2-5,NA,TRBV5-1,NA,TGCGCCAGCAGCTTGGCCTACGGACACCAAGAGACCCAGTACTTC,CASSLAYGHQETQYF
TRBJ2-1,NA,TRBV9,TRBD2,TGTGCCAGTGGACTAGCGGGATTCGGTGAGCAGTTCTTC,CASGLAGFGEQFF
TRBJ2-2,NA,TRBV6-1,TRBD2,TGTGCCAGCCCGATGGGAGGGGTCACCGGGGAGCTGTTTTTT,CASPMGGVTGELFF
TRBJ2-1,many,TRBV7-8,TRBD2,TGTGCCAGCAGCGCCGAAGCGGGAGCAGGAAATGAGCAGTTCTTC,CASSAEAGAGNEQFF
TRBJ1-2,many,TRBV3-1,NA,TGTGCCAGCAGCCAAGGGACAGCCAGAGGCTACACCTTC,CASSQGTARGYTF
TRBJ2-7,NA,TRBV4-3,NA,TGCGCCAGCAGCCCCCAACTGGGGGGCGGGGTATACGAGCAGTACTTC,CASSPQLGGGVYEQYF
TRBJ2-3,many,TRBV11-1,TRBD2,TGTGCCAGCAGCCACCCAGCGGGGGACACAGATACGCAGTATTTT,CASSHPAGDTDTQYF
TRBJ1-6,many,TRBV5-8,NA,TGTGCCAGCAGCCGATTATCACCCCTCCACTTT,CASSRLSPLHF
TRBJ2-2,medium-sized,TRBV30,TRBD2,TGTGCCTGCCCCGTGGGAGCGGGAGATACCGGGGAGCTGTTTTTT,CACPVGAGDTGELFF
TRBJ1-6,NA,TRBV20-1,NA,TGCAGTGCTTCCTTCCCCGGCGGTAATTCACCCCTCCACTTT,CSASFPGGNSPLHF
TRBJ1-1,NA,TRBV6-1,TRBD1,TGTGCCACCTTACCCGTGACAGGGGGATTTAACACTGAAGCTTTCTTT,CATLPVTGGFNTEAFF
TRBJ2-1,few,TRBV10-2,TRBD2,TGCGCCAGCAGGGAAGCCGGGACTAGCGGGAGAATCAGGGAGCAGTTCTTC,CASREAGTSGRIREQFF
TRBJ2-7,medium-sized,TRBV2,NA,TGTGCCAGCAGTGGCGGCGGCCTCGAGCAGTACTTC,CASSGGGLEQYF
TRBJ1-2,few,TRBV6-2/TRBV6-3,NA,TGTGCCAGCAGTTACTCAGTTGGCAACTATGGCTACACCTTC,CASSYSVGNYGYTF
TRBJ1-5,NA,TRBV6-1,NA,TGTGCCAGCAGTGAAGATCAGCCCCAGCATTTT,CASSEDQPQHF
TRBJ2-3,many,TRBV29-1,NA,TGCAGCGTTGATTTGGCTACCCGCACAGATACGCAGTATTTT,CSVDLATRTDTQYF
TRBJ2-3,few,TRBV28,TRBD2,TGTGCCAGCTCCACTGCTAGCGGGAGTGTAGGGGCGCAGTATTTT,CASSTASGSVGAQYF
TRBJ2-4,many,TRBV25-1,NA,TGTGCCAGCAGTGAAGAAGCCCGGGAAAACATTCAGTACTTC,CASSEEARENIQYF
TRBJ2-1,few,TRBV10-2,TRBD1,TGCGCCAGTGGGACAGAGAGCTACAATGAGCAGTTCTTC,CASGTESYNEQFF
TRBJ1-1,many,TRBV20-1,NA,TGCAGTGCCAACCGGGACGGGAACACTGAAGCTTTCTTT,CSANRDGNTEAFF
TRBJ2-1,NA,TRBV2,NA,TGTGCCAGCAGCCTGAGCGTCGATGAGCAGTTCTTC,CASSLSVDEQFF
TRBJ1-1,many,TRBV20-1,NA,TGCAGTGCTAGGATACAGGGTCAAGCTTTCTTT,CSARIQGQAFF
TRBJ2-7,few,TRBV6-2/TRBV6-3,TRBD2,TGTGCCAGCAGTTACACGGGACTAGTCTACGAGCAGTACTTC,CASSYTGLVYEQYF